The rows below give T cell receptor beta chains drawn from one sample of a study of response to subunit inactivated influenza vaccine. TCRdb ran MiXCR on the RT-PCR reads and lists one entry per CDR3 protein. Of over 400,000 distinct CDR3 sequences in the sample, under 15% are singletons; the top ten hold around 13%. The sequences come from PBMCs from blood, collected roughly 46 days after vaccination. All receptors come from a middle-aged man who received an inactivated influenza vaccine. Both conserved end residues are part of each CDR3. D genes are given only for firm matches. Some rows have no size entry. The others give once, few or many, or a class for an expanded clone.

clone_size | d_call | j_call | v_call | cdr3_aa | cdr3_nt
once | - | TRBJ2-5 | TRBV27 | CASRERGYQETQYF | TGTGCCAGCAGAGAAAGGGGGTACCAAGAGACCCAGTACTTC
few | - | TRBJ1-4 | TRBV12-3/TRBV12-4 | CASSLGEDGEKLFF | TGTGCCAGCAGTCTAGGGGAAGACGGTGAAAAACTGTTTTTT
- | - | TRBJ1-2 | TRBV12-3/TRBV12-4 | CASSLMIHYGYTF | TGTGCCAGCAGTTTAATGATTCACTATGGCTACACCTTC
many | - | TRBJ1-1 | TRBV20-1 | CSANRGATNTEAFF | TGCAGTGCTAACCGTGGGGCTACAAACACTGAAGCTTTCTTT
- | - | TRBJ2-3 | TRBV18 | CASSPPSPGQRTDTQYF | TGTGCCAGCTCACCACCGAGTCCGGGGCAACGCACAGATACGCAGTATTTT
few | - | TRBJ1-3 | TRBV10-2 | CASSGLLAGKGNTIYF | TGCGCCAGCAGTGGCCTCTTGGCAGGGAAAGGAAACACCATATATTTT
many | - | TRBJ1-2 | TRBV12-3/TRBV12-4 | CASKESSALGGYTF | TGTGCCAGCAAGGAGTCCAGCGCCTTGGGGGGCTACACCTTC
many | TRBD2 | TRBJ2-5 | TRBV2 | CASKRGEQETQYF | TGTGCCAGCAAGCGGGGGGAACAAGAGACCCAGTACTTC
- | - | TRBJ2-5 | TRBV5-1 | CASSPAFGGMETQYF | TGCGCCAGCAGCCCGGCTTTTGGAGGGATGGAGACCCAGTACTTC
few | TRBD2 | TRBJ2-1 | TRBV7-9 | CASSPGLAISNEQFF | TGTGCCAGCAGCCCCGGACTAGCGATTTCCAATGAGCAGTTCTTC
- | - | TRBJ2-3 | TRBV10-3 | CAISEVYNTDTQYF | TGTGCCATCAGTGAGGTATACAACACAGATACGCAGTATTTT
- | - | TRBJ2-1 | TRBV20-1 | CSASVPYNEQFF | TGCAGTGCTAGTGTTCCCTACAATGAGCAGTTCTTC
few | TRBD1 | TRBJ2-7 | TRBV12-3/TRBV12-4 | CASSQRQGAVGGQYF | TGTGCCAGCAGCCAAAGGCAGGGGGCGGTCGGTGGGCAGTACTTC
few | - | TRBJ1-5 | TRBV4-2 | CASSQDGSNQPQHF | TGTGCCAGCAGCCAAGACGGGAGCAATCAGCCCCAGCATTTT
many | - | TRBJ2-5 | TRBV6-4 | CASSDSIKKGRRETQYF | TGTGCCAGCAGTGACTCGATTAAAAAGGGGCGGAGGGAGACCCAGTACTTC
few | - | TRBJ2-2 | TRBV6-2/TRBV6-3 | CASSYPFPGELFF | TGTGCCAGCAGTTACCCCTTTCCCGGGGAGCTGTTTTTT
- | TRBD2 | TRBJ2-3 | TRBV5-1 | CASSLSSGGRGDTQYF | TGCGCCAGCAGCTTGTCGTCGGGGGGTCGGGGAGATACGCAGTATTTT
many | - | TRBJ1-4 | TRBV4-1 | CASSQGRGNEKLFF | TGCGCCAGCAGCCAAGGCAGGGGCAATGAAAAACTGTTTTTT
few | - | TRBJ2-1 | TRBV20-1 | CSARMGAPEQFF | TGCAGTGCTCGGATGGGGGCTCCTGAGCAGTTCTTC